These T cell receptor beta chains were read from a single sample in a study of regulatory and conventional T cells in RAG deficiency. Using immunoSEQ multiplex PCR, the repertoire was profiled, and TCRdb retains in-frame clones only, with some absent. Counted here are under 25,000 clones, 95% to 96% occurring once; the ten biggest clones make up roughly 1.3%. The sample also formed part of further work on regulatory T cells.

The sample taken for sequencing was CD25- CD4+ T cells sorted from blood. These receptors all stem from a human donor in good health. The CDR3 runs from the conserved cysteine through the conserved F or W. Each record gives: V gene, J gene, CDR3 protein.

TRBV6-5	TRBJ1-2	CASSYRDRGSGYGYTF
TRBV10-3	TRBJ2-2	CAISERDTVSGELFF
TRBV6-5	TRBJ1-2	CASSYDRNYGYTF
TRBV5-4	TRBJ1-2	CASRAGQGIGYTF
TRBV28	TRBJ1-2	CASSFLSGVPLSNYGYTF
TRBV5-1	TRBJ1-1	CASSRTGSESLAFF
TRBV5-1	TRBJ2-7	CASSSYNEQYF
TRBV6-5	TRBJ1-1	CASSYSGESPEAFF
TRBV9	TRBJ1-5	CASSVGGQRSNQPQHF
TRBV11-3	TRBJ2-7	CASSLSGDQGAYEQYF
TRBV6-5	TRBJ1-3	CASSYDRGGNTIYF
TRBV7-2	TRBJ1-2	CASSTGTGARGYTF
TRBV29-1	TRBJ1-1	CSYGQGTYTEAFF
TRBV5-1	TRBJ1-4	CASSVGATGISEKLFF
TRBV7-8	TRBJ1-1	CASSTISGGNTEAFF
TRBV4-3	TRBJ1-4	CASSQDEPGNTGEKLFF
TRBV19	TRBJ2-3	CASSIRGKISTDTQYF
TRBV5-4	TRBJ1-4	CASSQAGSEKLFF
TRBV4-3	TRBJ2-5	CASSQDRGQETQYF
TRBV19	TRBJ2-5	CASSGGWQETQYF
TRBV28	TRBJ1-4	CASNVRTNEKLFF
TRBV7-2	TRBJ1-4	CASSLNAYNRDGDEKLFF
TRBV19	TRBJ1-1	CASSKTDRGVTEAFF
TRBV2	TRBJ1-2	CASSENSYGYTF
TRBV9	TRBJ2-2	CASSVDLNTGELFF
TRBV27	TRBJ1-2	CASSPLDRVSDYTF
TRBV19	TRBJ2-5	CASSLGQGGETQYF
TRBV15	TRBJ2-2	CATSRDLTAGRTGELFF
TRBV29-1	TRBJ2-2	CSVGTSPYYIGELFF